This T cell receptor (beta chain) originates from a study of blood T cells in healthy people across ages. This clonotype occurred a few times. Its target is not known. Whole-study findings and limits: One million T cells yielded diversity estimates that were considered underestimates. Donors of long life had a larger count of naive CD4+ cells and greater diversity than aged donors.

Germline V gives CDR1 MNHEY, CDR2 SVGEGT. The V end lost 6 bases, the J end lost 5 bases, and 13 bases lay between the germline ends. CDR3 length equals 13 residues. Together with a sample-barcoded 5' primer, a J-beta primer mix was included in a second PCR lasting 7 to 11 cycles. Researchers report that each sample yielded at least 3 million CDR3-containing paired-end reads. TCRdb reanalysed the 5' RACE reads using MiXCR and keeps one entry per CDR3 protein. Of about 640,000 distinct CDR3 sequences listed, 40% to 50% were seen once; the top ten hold 30%. The sample was blood. The receptor was isolated from a man older than 75 in good health. J is TRBJ1-1 and V is TRBV6-2 or TRBV6-3, with TRBD1 as a possible D gene (5 bases). The chain's CDR3 is CASRELPGTEAFF. CDR3 nucleotide sequence: TGTGCCAGCAGGGAACTCCCAGGGACTGAAGCTTTCTTT.